The 11 T cell receptor beta chains in this list originate from one sample, sequenced in a study of OX40 agonist ivuxolimab in advanced cancers. Some clones are missing from TCRdb's copy, which holds only in-frame ones; the method was immunoSEQ multiplex PCR. The table records tens of thousands of clones, 94% of them present only once. This specimen was CD4+ or CD8+ T cells sorted from blood, taken in a trial of the OX40 agonist ivuxolimab. The receptors shown here come from an adult with an advanced solid tumor such as melanoma, head and neck, liver or kidney cancer.

This clone showed up just once. This chain links TRBV19 with TRBJ1-5; TRBD1 might be the D (5 bases). Germline V gives CDR1 LNHDA, CDR2 SQIVND (reference sequence). The CDR3 runs to 18 residues. Trimming left V 0 bases short and J 3 bases short, with 18 bases between. In nucleotides, the CDR3 is TGTGCCAGTAGTATAGATCTTTGGGGCGGGGGGTTCAATCAGCCCCAGCATTTT. This codes for CASSIDLWGGGFNQPQHF.

The V call is TRBV7-9, the J call TRBJ2-3, with 11 bases lining up with TRBD2. Germline assignment: CDR1 SEHNR and CDR2 FQNEAQ (reference sequence). Germline trimming cut 5 bases from V and 1 base from J; bases unmatched to any gene: 8. This CDR3 contains 17 residues. The CDR3 loop is CASSPVAGGVGTDTQYF. CDR3 bases: TGTGCCAGCAGCCCAGTAGCGGGAGGGGTTGGCACAGATACGCAGTATTTT.

V gene TRBV4-2 combines with J gene TRBJ2-1, with D maybe TRBD2 (7 bases). Deletions cut 2 bases from V and 4 bases from J, with 15 bases between. This CDR3 is built from 16 residues. Germline V gene data show CDR1 as LGHNA and CDR2 as YNFKEQ. The CDR3 protein is CASSQPGEGVYNEQFF. Here the CDR3 DNA reads TGTGCCAGCAGCCAACCAGGGGAGGGGGTATACAATGAGCAGTTCTTC.

The chain couples TRBV7-3 to TRBJ2-1, with 7 bases identical to TRBD1. The CDR3 loop spans 15 amino acids. Per the germline V gene, CDR1 is SGHTA and CDR2 is FQGTGA. The V gene end was trimmed by 3 bases and the J gene end by 1 base; junction bases not matched to a gene: 3. The CDR3 coding sequence is TGTGCCAGCAGCTTCACAGGGGAGTCCTACAATGAGCAGTTCTTC. Translated, it gives CASSFTGESYNEQFF.

The J gene is TRBJ2-7, the V gene TRBV4-3; tentatively, D is TRBD1 (5 bases). The CDR3 consists of 12 residues. Trimming removed 0 bases from V and 7 bases from J, with 7 bases in between. Per germline, CDR1 LGHNA and CDR2 YSLEER. The CDR3 loop reads CASSQDAGEQYF. Written as DNA, the CDR3 is TGCGCCAGCAGCCAAGATGCAGGGGAGCAGTACTTC.

The chain recombines TRBV4-2 with TRBJ2-7, with D hard to call. Germline CDR1 LGHNA, CDR2 YNFKEQ. Deletions cut 0 bases from V and 5 bases from J, with 8 bases between. The CDR3 has 13 residues. The CDR3 sequence: CASSQDGPDEQYF. DNA for the CDR3: TGTGCCAGCAGCCAAGATGGGCCGGACGAGCAGTACTTC.

This clone was counted between two and nine times. The genes are TRBV2 and TRBJ1-5, with unresolved D. Deletions cut 2 bases from V and 5 bases from J, with 10 bases between. Germline loops: CDR1 SNHLY, CDR2 FYNNEI. The CDR3 has 14 residues. This CDR3 is CASSETARHQPQHF. CDR3 in DNA: TGTGCCAGCAGTGAAACAGCGCGCCATCAGCCCCAGCATTTT.

This clone has just one count. This chain uses TRBV9 with TRBJ2-5, with 7 bases fitting TRBD1. The junction had 3 bases not matched to a gene; V was cut back by 0 bases and J by 4 bases. From germline, CDR1 is SGDLS and CDR2 YYNGEE. The CDR3 is made up of 14 amino acids. The CDR3 DNA reads as TGTGCCAGCAGCGTAGTAGGGGGCCGAGAGACCCAGTACTTC. It yields the protein CASSVVGGRETQYF.

J is TRBJ2-3 and V is TRBV9; tentative D call: TRBD1 (6 bases). Germline loops: CDR1 SGDLS, CDR2 YYNGEE. The V end was cut by 4 bases, the J end by 5 bases, with 8 bases between. The CDR3 is 12 residues long. The CDR3 DNA follows: TGTGCCAGCAGCATCAGGGGAGATACGCAGTATTTT. Translation: CASSIRGDTQYF.

For the CDR3, the DNA is TGTGCCAGTATTGGGCAAGTTGAAGCTTTCTTT. Translated, it gives CASIGQVEAFF. The chain recombines TRBV19 with TRBJ1-1, with D unresolved. V gave up 7 bases and J gave up 7 bases, with 10 bases separating them. CDR1 is LNHDA and CDR2 is SQIVND in the germline V gene (reference sequence). The CDR3 sequence is 11 residues long.

The chain has TRBV2 and TRBJ2-3, with D uncertain. This CDR3 is built from 12 residues. Germline-derived CDR1 and CDR2 are SNHLY and FYNNEI. Trimming took off 4 bases at V and 4 bases at J, with 6 bases between the two ends. CDR3 in DNA: TGTGCCAGCAGTGTCCCAGCAGATACGCAGTATTTT. Its translation is CASSVPADTQYF.